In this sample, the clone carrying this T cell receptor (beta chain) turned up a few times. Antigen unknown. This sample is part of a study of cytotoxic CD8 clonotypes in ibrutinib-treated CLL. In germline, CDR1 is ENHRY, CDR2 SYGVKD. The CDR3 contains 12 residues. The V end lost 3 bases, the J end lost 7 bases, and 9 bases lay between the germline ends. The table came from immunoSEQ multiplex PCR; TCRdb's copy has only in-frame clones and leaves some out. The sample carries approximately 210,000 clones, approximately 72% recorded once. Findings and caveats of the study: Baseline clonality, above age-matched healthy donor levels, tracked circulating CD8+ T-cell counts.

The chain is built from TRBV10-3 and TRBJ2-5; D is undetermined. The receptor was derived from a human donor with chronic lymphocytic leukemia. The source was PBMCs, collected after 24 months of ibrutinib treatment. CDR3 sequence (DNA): TGTGCCATCAGTGAATTAGCAGGGACCCAGTACTTC. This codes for CAISELAGTQYF.